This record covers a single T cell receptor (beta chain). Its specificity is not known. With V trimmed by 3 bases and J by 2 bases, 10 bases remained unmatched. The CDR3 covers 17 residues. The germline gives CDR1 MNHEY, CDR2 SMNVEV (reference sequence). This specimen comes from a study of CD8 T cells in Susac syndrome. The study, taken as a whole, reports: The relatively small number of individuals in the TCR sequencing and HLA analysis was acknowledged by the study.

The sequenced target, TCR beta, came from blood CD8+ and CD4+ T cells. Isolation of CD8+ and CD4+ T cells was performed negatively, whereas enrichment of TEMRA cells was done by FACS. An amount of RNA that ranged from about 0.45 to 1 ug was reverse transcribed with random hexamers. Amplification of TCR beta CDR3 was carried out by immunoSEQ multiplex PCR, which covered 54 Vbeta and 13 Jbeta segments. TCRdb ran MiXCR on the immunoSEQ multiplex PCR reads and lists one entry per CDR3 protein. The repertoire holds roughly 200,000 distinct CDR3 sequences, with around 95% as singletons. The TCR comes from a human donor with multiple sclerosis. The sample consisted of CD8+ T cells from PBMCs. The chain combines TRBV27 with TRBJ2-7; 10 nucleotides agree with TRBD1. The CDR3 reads CASSFAKGQGNTYEQYF. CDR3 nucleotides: TGTGCCAGCAGTTTCGCCAAGGGACAGGGGAATACCTACGAGCAGTACTTC.